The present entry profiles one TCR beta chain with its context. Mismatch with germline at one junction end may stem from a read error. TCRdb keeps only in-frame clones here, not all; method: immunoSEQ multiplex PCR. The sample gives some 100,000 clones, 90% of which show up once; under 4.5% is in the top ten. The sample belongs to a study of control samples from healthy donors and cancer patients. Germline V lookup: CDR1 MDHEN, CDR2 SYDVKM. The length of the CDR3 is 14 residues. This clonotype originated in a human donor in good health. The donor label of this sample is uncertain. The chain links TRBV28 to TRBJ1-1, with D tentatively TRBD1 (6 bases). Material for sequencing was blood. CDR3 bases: TGTGCCAGCAGTTCGACAGGTTTGAAAACTGAAGCTTTCTTT. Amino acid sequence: CASSSTGLKTEAFF.